A selection of T cell receptor beta chains follows, all from one sample in a study of a mutant IDH1 vaccine in newly diagnosed glioma. These TCRs' antigens remain unknown. The table came from immunoSEQ multiplex PCR; TCRdb's copy has only in-frame clones and leaves some out. The sample includes about 58,000 clones, roughly 80% of them seen just once. Sequencing was performed on PBMCs, taken from a glioma patient whose treatment included an IDH1 peptide vaccine. These receptors were collected from a man aged 40-50 years with glioma. Each CDR3 is given without its conserved first and last residue. Fields, in order: CDR3 protein, V gene, clone size, D gene, J gene. The D gene is left open where the match is weak. Size is stated for part of the rows, as once, few or many counts, or as a class when the clone is expanded.

CDR3 protein: AISRALVNTEAF
V gene: TRBV10-3
clone size: few
D gene: .
J gene: TRBJ1-1

CDR3 protein: ALRGSRAGELF
V gene: TRBV7-2
clone size: few
D gene: .
J gene: TRBJ2-2

CDR3 protein: ASSLDGNTIY
V gene: TRBV7-9
clone size: .
D gene: .
J gene: TRBJ1-3

CDR3 protein: ASSWGSLMETQY
V gene: TRBV7-9
clone size: .
D gene: .
J gene: TRBJ2-5

CDR3 protein: ASSSWASGIVNEQF
V gene: TRBV11-2
clone size: .
D gene: TRBD2
J gene: TRBJ2-1

CDR3 protein: ASSGGADTQY
V gene: TRBV7-2
clone size: .
D gene: .
J gene: TRBJ2-3

CDR3 protein: ASSVGSGGVYGYT
V gene: TRBV9
clone size: .
D gene: .
J gene: TRBJ1-2

CDR3 protein: ASSPRLAGGYHEQF
V gene: TRBV27
clone size: few
D gene: TRBD2
J gene: TRBJ2-1

CDR3 protein: ASSPRPSGNEQY
V gene: TRBV28
clone size: .
D gene: TRBD2
J gene: TRBJ2-7

CDR3 protein: AISEGGGFTEAF
V gene: TRBV10-3
clone size: few
D gene: .
J gene: TRBJ1-1

CDR3 protein: ASSEVLGFRTDTQY
V gene: TRBV2
clone size: .
D gene: .
J gene: TRBJ2-3

CDR3 protein: ASSLGTGGVTTEAF
V gene: TRBV5-8
clone size: .
D gene: TRBD1
J gene: TRBJ1-1

CDR3 protein: ASRGLSNQPQH
V gene: TRBV6-1
clone size: .
D gene: .
J gene: TRBJ1-5

CDR3 protein: ASRSPGPLH
V gene: TRBV27
clone size: once
D gene: .
J gene: TRBJ1-6

CDR3 protein: ASSLGQGAYGYT
V gene: TRBV5-8
clone size: .
D gene: TRBD1
J gene: TRBJ1-2

CDR3 protein: ASSESGTSGRAVDEQY
V gene: TRBV10-1
clone size: .
D gene: TRBD2
J gene: TRBJ2-7

CDR3 protein: ASSARGGLNTEAF
V gene: TRBV7-2
clone size: .
D gene: .
J gene: TRBJ1-1

CDR3 protein: ASRFEGANQETQY
V gene: TRBV5-1
clone size: .
D gene: .
J gene: TRBJ2-5

CDR3 protein: ASSLYLRATTNEKLF
V gene: TRBV5-6
clone size: once
D gene: .
J gene: TRBJ1-4

CDR3 protein: ASTYGTGIHYEQY
V gene: TRBV2
clone size: .
D gene: TRBD1
J gene: TRBJ2-7

CDR3 protein: ASSWPHYEQY
V gene: TRBV6-1
clone size: .
D gene: .
J gene: TRBJ2-7

CDR3 protein: ASSGGYEQY
V gene: TRBV2
clone size: .
D gene: .
J gene: TRBJ2-7

CDR3 protein: ASSQTGTSRETQY
V gene: TRBV4-1
clone size: .
D gene: TRBD2
J gene: TRBJ2-5

CDR3 protein: ASSQGTQETQY
V gene: TRBV7-3
clone size: .
D gene: .
J gene: TRBJ2-5

CDR3 protein: ASSKEGAEAF
V gene: TRBV5-1
clone size: once
D gene: .
J gene: TRBJ1-1

CDR3 protein: ASSATFGQGSYEQY
V gene: TRBV14
clone size: .
D gene: TRBD1
J gene: TRBJ2-7

CDR3 protein: ASSQGHLDDTQY
V gene: TRBV4-2
clone size: .
D gene: .
J gene: TRBJ2-3

CDR3 protein: AWSPGVDTQY
V gene: TRBV30
clone size: .
D gene: .
J gene: TRBJ2-3

CDR3 protein: ASSPTGRNEKLF
V gene: TRBV5-4
clone size: .
D gene: TRBD1
J gene: TRBJ1-4

CDR3 protein: ASSAYTDTQY
V gene: TRBV6-1
clone size: once
D gene: .
J gene: TRBJ2-3

CDR3 protein: ASSFQGRGYEQF
V gene: TRBV5-1
clone size: .
D gene: .
J gene: TRBJ2-1

CDR3 protein: ASSPSEPLEQY
V gene: TRBV7-2
clone size: .
D gene: .
J gene: TRBJ2-7

CDR3 protein: ASSISLTVFYQPQH
V gene: TRBV19
clone size: .
D gene: .
J gene: TRBJ1-5

CDR3 protein: ATSREVNYGYT
V gene: TRBV15
clone size: .
D gene: .
J gene: TRBJ1-2

CDR3 protein: AISATSETDTQY
V gene: TRBV10-3
clone size: .
D gene: .
J gene: TRBJ2-3

CDR3 protein: SVPGQGNTEAF
V gene: TRBV29-1
clone size: few
D gene: TRBD1
J gene: TRBJ1-1

CDR3 protein: ASRGPGETQY
V gene: TRBV6-5
clone size: .
D gene: .
J gene: TRBJ2-5

CDR3 protein: ASSTSGGFHGELF
V gene: TRBV19
clone size: once
D gene: TRBD2
J gene: TRBJ2-2

CDR3 protein: ASSLRHDTEAF
V gene: TRBV5-4
clone size: .
D gene: .
J gene: TRBJ1-1

CDR3 protein: AWRGGTGNTGKLF
V gene: TRBV30
clone size: .
D gene: TRBD1
J gene: TRBJ2-2

CDR3 protein: ASSQGVRSYEQY
V gene: TRBV14
clone size: .
D gene: .
J gene: TRBJ2-7